One and the same sample provided the 12 T cell receptor beta chains below, sequenced in a study of a mutant IDH1 vaccine in newly diagnosed glioma. Time point given: week 5, during vaccination. Mutant IDH1 20-mer peptide, at 300 ug, made up each vaccine dose, with topical imiquimod. These receptors have no identified antigens. Sequencing used immunoSEQ multiplex PCR; TCRdb keeps in-frame clones, though not all of them. In the table there are some 42,000 clones, approximately 85% of which are singletons. The starting material was PBMCs, obtained from a glioma patient whose treatment included an IDH1 peptide vaccine. These receptors all come from a man aged 40-55 years with glioma.

V is TRBV4-1 and J is TRBJ2-7; 7 nucleotides line up with TRBD2. This CDR3 is built from 14 residues. Trimming removed 1 base from V and 3 bases from J; junction bases left unmatched: 3. Looked up from germline, CDR1 is MGHRA and CDR2 is YSYEKL. CDR3 sequence (DNA): TGCGCCAGCAGCCAAGCTGCGGGAGTCTACGAGCAGTACTTC. Translating it yields CASSQAAGVYEQYF.

V gene TRBV11-3 combines with J gene TRBJ2-1; 7 bases map to TRBD2. This CDR3 spans 15 amino acids. V was clipped by 4 bases and J by 4 bases; unmatched bases: 7. Germline V gene lookup returns CDR1 SGHNT and CDR2 YENEEA. The DNA of the CDR3 is TGTGCCAGCAGCTCAGGTGGCGGGAGTTACAATGAGCAGTTCTTC. This translates into CASSSGGGSYNEQFF.

The CDR3 DNA reads TGTGCCAGCAGCTTCTCGGAAGCGGGAGGGCCCCAAGGAACGCAGTATTTT. This sequence encodes CASSFSEAGGPQGTQYF. The chain is built from TRBV7-8 and TRBJ2-3; TRBD2 aligns across 10 bases. The germline V gene has CDR1 SGHVS and CDR2 FQNEAQ. Trimming at V came to 3 bases and at J to 9 bases, leaving 15 bases not matched to a gene. This CDR3 has 17 residues.

This clone occurred once. The chain has TRBV14 and TRBJ1-2; no firm D call. CDR3 length: 15 residues. Trimming took 4 bases from V and 6 from J, leaving 18 bases between them. CDR1 and CDR2 (germline): SGHDN, FVKESK. DNA of the CDR3: TGTGCCAGCAGCCCGCCAATGGCCGTATATGATGGCTACACCTTC. This gives the protein CASSPPMAVYDGYTF.

The genes are TRBV9 and TRBJ2-1; D remains unclear. CDR3 length: 14 residues. The V gene's germline CDR1 is SGDLS and CDR2 YYNGEE. The V and J ends lost 2 bases and 2 bases respectively, with 8 bases between them. CDR3 loop: CASSVLATYNEQFF. The DNA of the CDR3 is TGTGCCAGCAGCGTTCTTGCTACCTACAATGAGCAGTTCTTC.

The chain uses TRBV6-5 and TRBJ2-7; no firm D call. V lost 0 bases and J lost 3, with 12 bases in between. The CDR3 runs 15 residues. Germline loops: CDR1 MNHEY, CDR2 SVGAGI. The CDR3 here is CASSYSPGRLYEQYF. CDR3 in DNA: TGTGCCAGCAGTTACTCCCCGGGCCGCCTCTACGAGCAGTACTTC.

The chain recombines TRBV9 with TRBJ2-3; D is unresolved. The germline CDR1 and CDR2 sequences are SGDLS and YYNGEE. Trimming took 1 base from V and 6 from J, leaving 12 bases between them. The CDR3 covers 14 residues. The CDR3 loop reads CASSVNSVTDTQYF. The DNA of the CDR3 is TGTGCCAGCAGCGTAAACAGTGTGACGGATACGCAGTATTTT.

The V and J genes are TRBV6-5 and TRBJ2-1, with D perhaps TRBD1 or TRBD2 (5 bases each). There are 14 residues in the CDR3. Per the germline V gene, CDR1 is MNHEY and CDR2 is SVGAGI. Trimming removed 7 bases at V and 4 bases at J, with 14 bases between. DNA of the CDR3: TGTGCCAGCACCCCAGAGGGACCTTACAATGAGCAGTTCTTC. Its protein is CASTPEGPYNEQFF.

The CDR3 region has the DNA TGTGCCAGTAGCCTCAGAACCACACGAGGAGAGCCCCAGCATTTT. Translating it yields CASSLRTTRGEPQHF. The chain couples TRBV19 to TRBJ1-5, with D unresolved. This CDR3 has 15 residues. V was trimmed by 6 bases and J by 8 bases, leaving 20 bases between them. Germline-derived CDR1 and CDR2 are LNHDA and SQIVND (reference sequence).

Comment on this clone: The same CDR3 can be traced to other DNA sequences in this sample. The rearrangement uses TRBV7-3 and TRBJ2-3; no firm D call. CDR1 and CDR2 from the germline V gene are SGHTA and FQGTGA. This CDR3 is 14 amino acids long. Trimming stripped 5 bases from V and 6 bases from J, with 15 bases between. The CDR3 region has the DNA TGTGCCAGCAGCCTCCGCAGTAGCCCTGATACGCAGTATTTT. Protein sequence: CASSLRSSPDTQYF. The full variable domain, its missing parts supplied by reference TRBV7-3 and TRBJ2-3, is GAGVSQTPSNKVTEKGKYVELRCDPISGHTALYWYRQSLGQGPEFLIYFQGTGAADDSGLPNDRFFAVRPEGSVSTLKIQRTERGDSAVYLCASSLRSSPDTQYFGPGTRLTVL.

The chain combines TRBV7-2 with TRBJ2-6; D not certain. V was pared by 1 base and J by 5 bases, with 6 bases between. From germline, CDR1 is SGHTA and CDR2 FQGNSA. The CDR3 has 14 residues. DNA for the CDR3: TGTGCCAGCAGCTTAGAGGGTTGGGCCAACGTCCTGACTTTC. This translates into CASSLEGWANVLTF.

The chain carries TRBV6-7 and TRBJ2-7, with 7 bases aligning to TRBD2. TRBV6-7 is designated an ORF whose function remains uncertain. The length of the CDR3 is 18 residues. The ends lost 2 bases at V and 6 bases at J; junction bases unmatched: 19. CDR3 protein: CASSYTPSAGREKVEQYF. The DNA for the CDR3 is TGTGCCAGCAGTTACACCCCCTCTGCAGGGCGGGAGAAAGTCGAGCAGTACTTC.